These T cell receptor beta chains were read from a single sample in a study of CD8 T cells in ankylosing spondylitis. TCRdb re-called the 5' RACE reads through MiXCR, storing one row per CDR3 protein. This table has tens of thousands of distinct CDR3 sequences, 5.3% appearing once. The sample was blood, either unsorted or a sorted T cell fraction (not recorded which). The receptors come from a male donor with ankylosing spondylitis or in good health (not recorded which). CDR3s include the opening cysteine and the closing phenylalanine or tryptophan. The D gene is left open where the match is weak. Some rows have no size entry. The others give once, few or many, or a class for an expanded clone.

J gene,clone size,V gene,D gene,CDR3 DNA,CDR3 protein
TRBJ2-3,many,TRBV11-1,TRBD1,TGTGCCAGCAGCGAATGGGGACAGGGCCGAGCGGATACGCAGTATTTT,CASSEWGQGRADTQYF
TRBJ2-7,-,TRBV20-1,TRBD2,TGCAGTGCTAACGGACTAGCGGGTGCCACCTACGAGCAGTACTTC,CSANGLAGATYEQYF
TRBJ2-7,many,TRBV14,-,TGTGCCAGCAGCCCGCCTGGTACAACTCCCTACGAGCAGTACTTC,CASSPPGTTPYEQYF
TRBJ2-3,many,TRBV5-1,TRBD2,TGCGCCAGCAGCTTGGGGACTAGACGAGATACGCAGTATTTT,CASSLGTRRDTQYF
TRBJ2-7,many,TRBV20-1,-,TGCAGTGCTAGAGATAGGACAGAGGGGGATCTCGAGCAGTACTTC,CSARDRTEGDLEQYF
TRBJ2-2,many,TRBV10-3,-,TGTGCCATCAGTGAGGGACAGACCGGGGAGCTGTTTTTT,CAISEGQTGELFF
TRBJ2-7,many,TRBV7-2,TRBD1,TGTGCCAGCAGCACTCGGGACAGGGGGCTCTACGAGCAGTACTTC,CASSTRDRGLYEQYF
TRBJ1-6,many,TRBV6-5,-,TGTGCCAGCAGTCTCGACAGAAAGAATTCACCCCTCCACTTT,CASSLDRKNSPLHF
TRBJ1-4,many,TRBV7-2,-,TGTGCCAGCAGCCCAAGATCGTGGGCGGATGAAAAACTGTTTTTT,CASSPRSWADEKLFF
TRBJ2-1,many,TRBV20-1,-,TGCAGTGCTAGAGATAAGTATATAAGTGCTGGTGAGCAGTTCTTC,CSARDKYISAGEQFF
TRBJ2-5,many,TRBV12-3/TRBV12-4,-,TGTGCCAGCAGTCTCTCGGACCTCTCAGCCCAGTACTTC,CASSLSDLSAQYF
TRBJ1-1,many,TRBV3-1,-,TGTGCCAGCAGCTATGAGGGTTTTAACACTGAAGCTTTCTTT,CASSYEGFNTEAFF
TRBJ2-1,many,TRBV5-1,-,TGCGCCAGCAGCTCCACCAATGAGCAGTTCTTC,CASSSTNEQFF
TRBJ1-3,-,TRBV11-2,-,TGTGCCAGCAGCTTCGACGGAAGCACCATATATTTT,CASSFDGSTIYF
TRBJ2-5,many,TRBV7-6,-,TGTGCCAGCAGCTTACCCGGGGGACAAGAGACCCAGTACTTC,CASSLPGGQETQYF
TRBJ2-1,many,TRBV2,TRBD2,TGTGCCAGCAGCGACCCCCTAGCGGGAGCATACAATGAGCAGTTCTTC,CASSDPLAGAYNEQFF
TRBJ2-7,many,TRBV6-1,TRBD1,TGTGCCAGCAGTGAAGGATGGACAGGGGTGTTTAACGAGCAGTACTTC,CASSEGWTGVFNEQYF
TRBJ2-7,many,TRBV7-9,TRBD1,TGTGCCAGCAGCCCCCGGGACAGGACGTACGAGCAGTACTTC,CASSPRDRTYEQYF
TRBJ2-7,many,TRBV6-6,-,TGTGCCAGCAGACGACAGGAGGTCTACGAGCAGTACTTC,CASRRQEVYEQYF
TRBJ2-3,many,TRBV5-1,-,TGCGCCAGCAGCCCCGAGGGAGGGGGTAGCACAGATACGCAGTATTTT,CASSPEGGGSTDTQYF
TRBJ1-2,many,TRBV5-1,-,TGCGCCAGCAGCTTCCTTGCAGACTATGGCTACACCTTC,CASSFLADYGYTF
TRBJ1-1,many,TRBV5-1,-,TGCGCCAGCAGCTCGAGCCAAACAGGGTTAGGGGCTGAAGCTTTCTTT,CASSSSQTGLGAEAFF
TRBJ1-6,many,TRBV5-1,-,TGCGCCAGCAGCTTGGGCGTGCAGGGAAATTCACCCCTCCACTTT,CASSLGVQGNSPLHF
TRBJ2-7,many,TRBV29-1,TRBD1,TGCAGCGTTGAAGATCGTGCAGGGGGCTACGAGCAGTACTTC,CSVEDRAGGYEQYF
TRBJ1-2,many,TRBV29-1,-,TGCAGCGTTGATAGAGAATCTATGGCTACAAAGGGCTACACCTTC,CSVDRESMATKGYTF
TRBJ2-3,many,TRBV11-2,TRBD2,TGTGCCAGCAGCCCCAGCGGGGGAATTGGTACGCAGTATTTT,CASSPSGGIGTQYF
TRBJ2-2,many,TRBV5-1,TRBD1,TGCGCCAGCAGCTTGGAACAGGGGGCGCTGTTTTTT,CASSLEQGALFF
TRBJ2-2,many,TRBV21-1,-,TGTGCCAGCAGCAAGACTGCCCCCGGGGAGCTGTTTTTT,CASSKTAPGELFF
TRBJ2-5,many,TRBV7-6,-,TGTGCCAGCAGCCAGTACCAAGAGACCCAGTACTTC,CASSQYQETQYF
TRBJ2-2,many,TRBV12-3/TRBV12-4,-,TGTGCCAGCAACCCATGGGAGGCCGGGGAGCTGTTTTTT,CASNPWEAGELFF
TRBJ2-3,many,TRBV3-1,-,TGTGCCAGCAGCCACCGCGACAGAAGCACAGATACGCAGTATTTT,CASSHRDRSTDTQYF
TRBJ2-1,many,TRBV7-3,TRBD1,TGTGCCAGCAGCTCCCAACAGGGGATTCCTTTGAATGAGCAGTTCTTC,CASSSQQGIPLNEQFF
TRBJ2-1,many,TRBV20-1,TRBD2,TGCAGTGCCGCCCCTAGCGGGATCCACAATGAGCAGTTCTTC,CSAAPSGIHNEQFF
TRBJ1-1,many,TRBV5-1,TRBD1,TGCGCCAGCAGCTTGGAGGACAGGGACCACGACGAAGCTTTCTTT,CASSLEDRDHDEAFF
TRBJ2-3,few,TRBV20-1,TRBD2,TGCAGTGCTGCACTAGCGGGGGCGGGAGATACGCAGTATTTT,CSAALAGAGDTQYF
TRBJ2-1,many,TRBV25-1,-,TGTGCCAGCAGTGCGGTCAGTGGTGGAAGGACCTACAATGAGCAGTTCTTC,CASSAVSGGRTYNEQFF
TRBJ2-2,many,TRBV9,-,TGTGCCAGCAGCGTAGTGGGGGGGCGCGACACCGGGGAGCTGTTTTTT,CASSVVGGRDTGELFF
TRBJ2-5,many,TRBV4-1,-,TGCGCCAGCAGCCAAGATCCGGAGGAGACCCAGTACTTC,CASSQDPEETQYF
TRBJ2-3,many,TRBV7-3,-,TGTGCCAGCCGTAGCGGATCTAGCACAGATACGCAGTATTTT,CASRSGSSTDTQYF
TRBJ1-3,many,TRBV5-1,-,TGCGCCAGCAGCATAAGCGGGGTGGCTGGAAACACCATATATTTT,CASSISGVAGNTIYF
TRBJ2-4,many,TRBV28,-,TGTGCCAGCAGCCCCGAGAATGGAAAAAACATTCAGTACTTC,CASSPENGKNIQYF
TRBJ2-1,many,TRBV14,-,TGTGCCAGCAGCCAAGCTAAAACAGCCGAGCAGTTCTTC,CASSQAKTAEQFF
TRBJ2-1,many,TRBV4-1,-,TGCGCCAGCAGCCAAGATGAGGGAAATGAGCAGTTCTTC,CASSQDEGNEQFF
TRBJ2-3,-,TRBV20-1,TRBD2,TGCTGTGCTAGCGGGGGGGGTATGCGGGGCACAGATACGCAGTATTTT,CCASGGGMRGTDTQYF
TRBJ2-7,-,TRBV20-1,TRBD2,TGCAGTGTGAGGACTAGTGAGTTCGAGCAGTACTTC,CSVRTSEFEQYF
TRBJ2-1,many,TRBV6-1,-,TGTGCCAGCAGTGTGGGCGGGGGCTCGCAGTTCTTC,CASSVGGGSQFF